Below, 19 T cell receptor beta chains from the same sample are listed, as sequenced in a study of shared clonotypes between healthy human individuals. Clones were read by immunoSEQ multiplex PCR, and TCRdb kept only the in-frame ones, dropping some. The sample lists about 680,000 clones; roughly nine tenths were seen once. Only CD45RO-negative cells positively selected for CCR7 counted as naive CD8 cells, so terminally differentiated effector memory CD45RA+ cells were excluded. The specimen sequenced was naive CD8+ T cells sorted from blood. These receptors came from a man aged 25-45 years in good health.

This sequence joins TRBV27 and TRBJ1-1; D is possibly TRBD1 (5 bases). Trimming removed 2 bases at V and 1 base at J, with 14 bases between. CDR3 length equals 16 residues. The germline gives CDR1 MNHEY, CDR2 SMNVEV (reference sequence). CDR3 region: CASSLRAGVGNTEAFF. The DNA of the CDR3 is TGTGCCAGCAGTTTACGTGCGGGGGTCGGGAACACTGAAGCTTTCTTT.

This clone was found once. J is TRBJ1-2 and V is TRBV7-9; D gene ambiguous. Trimming cost V 5 bases and J 6 bases, with 16 bases left between them. Germline V gene sequence: CDR1 SEHNR, CDR2 FQNEAQ (reference sequence). This CDR3 region has 14 residues. This CDR3 is CASSPTIGVDGYTF. Here the CDR3 DNA reads TGTGCCAGCAGCCCTACTATTGGGGTCGATGGCTACACCTTC. Drawing the rest from reference TRBV7-9 and TRBJ1-2, the complete variable domain is DTGVSQNPRHKITKRGQNVTFRCDPISEHNRLYWYRQTLGQGPEFLTYFQNEAQLEKSRLLSDRFSAERPKGSFSTLEIQRTEQGDSAMYLCASSPTIGVDGYTFGSGTRLTVV.

The chain is built from TRBV30 and TRBJ2-7; the D is unclear. The CDR3 is 13 amino acids. Per germline, CDR1 GTSNPN and CDR2 SVGIG (reference sequence). The V end lost 0 bases, the J end lost 1 base, and 7 bases lay between the germline ends. CDR3: CAWSVVSSYEQYF. CDR3 sequence (DNA): TGTGCCTGGAGTGTAGTTAGTTCCTACGAGCAGTACTTC. The complete variable domain, with remaining parts taken from reference TRBV30 and TRBJ2-7, reads SQTIHQWPATLVQPVGSPLSLECTVEGTSNPNLYWYRQAAGRGLQLLFYSVGIGQISSEVPQNLSASRPQDRQFILSSKKLLLSDSGFYLCAWSVVSSYEQYFGPGTRLTVT.

This chain joins TRBV5-6 and TRBJ2-5, with 7 bases aligning to TRBD1. Looked up from germline, CDR1 is SGHDT and CDR2 is YYEEEE. The V segment lost 0 bases and the J segment 0 bases; nucleotides outside the gene matches: 2. There are 15 residues in the CDR3. This CDR3 is CASSLEGAYQETQYF. The CDR3 DNA reads as TGTGCCAGCAGCTTGGAGGGGGCGTACCAAGAGACCCAGTACTTC.

The chain couples TRBV27 to TRBJ2-7, with 10 positions matching TRBD1. The CDR3 spans 16 residues. Trimming at V came to 2 bases and at J to 5 bases, leaving 9 bases not matched to a gene. CDR1 and CDR2 from the germline V gene are MNHEY and SMNVEV (reference sequence). The CDR3 reads CASSLPTGTGVHEQYF. The CDR3 region has the DNA TGTGCCAGCAGTTTACCAACCGGGACAGGGGTCCACGAGCAGTACTTC.

The rearrangement links TRBV6-1 to TRBJ2-1, with D perhaps TRBD2 (6 bases). Per the germline V gene, CDR1 is MNHNS and CDR2 is SASEGT. The V end was cut by 2 bases, the J end by 8 bases, with 19 bases between. There are 16 residues in the CDR3. CDR3 nucleotides: TGTGCCAGCAGTGAATTTGGGGGGTTGTTCACCCATGAGCAGTTCTTC. Translated: CASSEFGGLFTHEQFF.

This chain's CDR3 is CASSLTYYEQYF. DNA for the CDR3: TGTGCCAGCAGCTTGACTTACTACGAGCAGTACTTC. The rearrangement links TRBV5-6 to TRBJ2-7; no clear D gene. Germline CDR1 reads SGHDT; CDR2 reads YYEEEE. The V and J ends lost 1 base and 3 bases respectively, with 5 bases between them. The CDR3 is 12 amino acids.

The chain couples TRBV7-9 to TRBJ2-7, with 9 nucleotides matching TRBD2. The CDR3 covers 17 residues. J was trimmed by 0 bases and V by 8 bases; bases with no gene match: 14. CDR1 SEHNR and CDR2 FQNEAQ come from the germline V gene (reference sequence). For the CDR3, the DNA is TGTGCCAGCGTCGACTACAGTAGCGGGAGCCACTCCTACGAGCAGTACTTC. Its translation is CASVDYSSGSHSYEQYF. Drawing the rest from reference TRBV7-9 and TRBJ2-7, the complete variable domain is DTGVSQNPRHKITKRGQNVTFRCDPISEHNRLYWYRQTLGQGPEFLTYFQNEAQLEKSRLLSDRFSAERPKGSFSTLEIQRTEQGDSAMYLCASVDYSSGSHSYEQYFGPGTRLTVT.

This clone was counted a single time. The chain is built from TRBV23-1 and TRBJ1-5; D uncertain. TRBV23-1 counts as an open reading frame of uncertain function. The CDR3 has 18 amino acids. V was shortened by 2 bases and J by 0 bases, with 17 bases between the two germline ends. CDR3 sequence: CASSQPDRALYSNQPQHF. CDR3 nucleotide sequence: TGCGCCAGCAGTCAACCTGACCGGGCCCTTTATAGCAATCAGCCCCAGCATTTT.

The chain links TRBV6-5 to TRBJ2-1; D gene unclear. Germline CDR1 and CDR2: MNHEY and SVGAGI. The CDR3 is made up of 16 amino acids. Trimming left V 0 bases short and J 2 bases short, with 11 bases between. The CDR3 nucleotides are TGTGCCAGCAGTTACTCGAGCCCTCCAACCTACAATGAGCAGTTCTTC. Translated, it gives CASSYSSPPTYNEQFF.

The V and J genes are TRBV21-1 and TRBJ2-5; the DNA was not compared with TRBD1, the D call given in the table. TRBV21-1 is listed as a pseudogene. The CDR3 spans 17 residues. The CDR3 region is CASSKGGGRNPTETQYF. Written as DNA, the CDR3 is TGTGCCAGCAGCAAAGGAGGGGGTCGGAACCCTACGGAGACCCAGTACTTC.

This chain connects TRBV27 to TRBJ2-5; D not certain. The CDR3 has 14 residues. V was shortened by 8 bases and J by 5 bases, with 18 bases between the two germline ends. From germline, CDR1 is MNHEY and CDR2 SMNVEV (reference sequence). CDR3 bases: TGTGCCAGCCAACAACTTAGTAGCCGGGAGACCCAGTACTTC. This translates into CASQQLSSRETQYF.

This sequence joins TRBV7-9 and TRBJ2-1; 7 bases agree with TRBD2. V dropped 2 bases and J dropped 1; count of bases not matched to a gene: 5. There are 16 residues in the CDR3. CDR1 is SEHNR, CDR2 FQNEAQ, per germline (reference sequence). CDR3 bases: TGTGCCAGCAGCTTAACCGGGCGGGAGTCCTACAATGAGCAGTTCTTC. Residues: CASSLTGRESYNEQFF.

The CDR3 protein is CASSTKTGTSGGPTDTQYF. The DNA for the CDR3 is TGTGCCAGCAGCACTAAAACCGGGACTAGCGGGGGGCCAACAGATACGCAGTATTTT. The genes are TRBV7-9 and TRBJ2-3, with 15 bases aligning to TRBD2. Germline CDR1 and CDR2: SEHNR and FQNEAQ (reference sequence). V trimming: 5 bases; J trimming: 3 bases; junction bases outside the gene matches: 12. There are 19 residues in the CDR3.

The V gene is TRBV27, the J gene TRBJ2-1, with 11 bases identical to TRBD2. Germline V gene lookup returns CDR1 MNHEY and CDR2 SMNVEV (reference sequence). The CDR3 has 15 residues. V lost 4 bases to trimming and J lost 8 bases; unmatched junction nucleotides: 7. The CDR3 spells CASSSLAGGIYEQFF. The CDR3, as DNA: TGTGCCAGCAGTTCGCTAGCGGGAGGAATTTATGAGCAGTTCTTC.

This chain links TRBV7-6 with TRBJ2-1; the D is unclear. The germline V and J ends were trimmed by 2 bases and 4 bases, with 12 bases remaining between them. The germline CDR1 and CDR2 sequences are SGHVS and FNYEAQ. The CDR3 runs to 15 residues. The CDR3 loop is CASSLLSGEYNEQFF. In DNA, the CDR3 is TGTGCCAGCAGCTTACTGTCAGGAGAATACAATGAGCAGTTCTTC.

The chain joins TRBV5-1 to TRBJ2-7; the D call may be TRBD1 or TRBD2 (5 bases each). Trimming cost V 1 base and J 0 bases, with 14 bases left between them. Per the germline V gene, CDR1 is SGHRS and CDR2 is YFSETQ. The CDR3 extends over 16 amino acids. DNA for the CDR3: TGCGCCAGCAGCTTGATAGGTGGGACGAACTCCTACGAGCAGTACTTC. As protein: CASSLIGGTNSYEQYF.

The V call is TRBV6-7, the J call TRBJ1-3, with a tentative D call TRBD1 (6 bases). TRBV6-7 is reported as an ORF; its role is uncertain. The V gene lost 5 bases and the J gene lost 0 bases, with 11 bases spanning the gap. CDR3 length: 15 residues. CDR3: CASSNRTVSGNTIYF. DNA for the CDR3: TGTGCCAGCAGTAATCGGACAGTCTCTGGAAACACCATATATTTT.

This chain connects TRBV4-1 to TRBJ2-7; 11 nucleotides match TRBD2. Germline CDR1 MGHRA, CDR2 YSYEKL. The CDR3 totals 15 residues. V shed 5 bases, J shed 3 bases, and the junction held 6 bases outside the gene matches. CDR3 bases: TGCGCCAGCAGCGCTTCACTAGCGGGAGACTACGAGCAGTACTTC. This translates into CASSASLAGDYEQYF.